These 10 T cell receptor beta chains were all obtained from the same sample, sequenced in a study of blood T cell repertoires in COVID-19. Libraries were prepared by immunoSEQ multiplex PCR; TCRdb keeps only in-frame clonotypes and omits some of them. The table includes about 240,000 clones, 86% detected once. Sequenced material: peripheral blood. These receptors all stem from a woman aged 50 to 65 with COVID-19, enrolled during active disease.

The chain carries TRBV30 and TRBJ1-2; D unresolved. V lost 1 base to trimming and J lost 12 bases, with 12 bases between them. The CDR3 is 11 amino acids. CDR1 and CDR2 (germline): GTSNPN, SVGIG (reference sequence). The CDR3 DNA is TGTGCCTGGAGTGCCCCCTTATATGACACCTTC. Protein sequence: CAWSAPLYDTF.

The CDR3 DNA sequence: TGTGCCTCCAGGGGCGCGTCTGAAGCTTTCTTT. Residues: CASRGASEAFF. The gene calls are TRBV7-9 and TRBJ1-1; D possibly corresponds to TRBD1 (6 bases). The CDR3 sequence is 11 residues long. V was shortened by 11 bases and J by 6 bases, with 13 bases between the two germline ends. Germline CDR1 and CDR2: SEHNR and FQNEAQ (reference sequence).

V gene TRBV6-5 combines with J gene TRBJ1-4; 7 bases are a match to TRBD1. This CDR3 is built from 14 residues. The V gene end was trimmed by 7 bases and the J gene end by 7 bases; junction bases not matched to a gene: 9. Germline V gene data show CDR1 as MNHEY and CDR2 as SVGAGI. CDR3 sequence: CASTLTGFGEKLFF. CDR3 DNA sequence: TGTGCCAGCACCTTGACAGGGTTTGGTGAAAAACTGTTTTTT.

The chain couples TRBV30 to TRBJ2-3; 7 bases fit TRBD2. This CDR3 is built from 14 residues. The V segment lost 0 bases and the J segment 2 bases; nucleotides outside the gene matches: 2. CDR1 and CDR2 from the germline V gene are GTSNPN and SVGIG (reference sequence). CDR3 DNA sequence: TGTGCCTGGAGTGTGGGAGGGATCACAGATACGCAGTATTTT. Residues: CAWSVGGITDTQYF.

The J gene is TRBJ2-2, the V gene TRBV5-6, with TRBD2 identical over 14 bases. V was pared by 0 bases and J by 5 bases, with 6 bases of the junction left unmatched. Per the germline V gene, CDR1 is SGHDT and CDR2 is YYEEEE. The CDR3 sequence is 18 residues long. The CDR3 region has the DNA TGTGCCAGCAGCTTGGGACTAGCGGGGGGGCATTTGACCGGGGAGCTGTTTTTT. Translated: CASSLGLAGGHLTGELFF.

The chain employs TRBV28 and TRBJ2-7; 7 nucleotides agree with TRBD1. This CDR3 comprises 12 residues. Trimming removed 5 bases from V and 11 bases from J; junction bases left unmatched: 9. Germline-derived CDR1 and CDR2 are MDHEN and SYDVKM. The CDR3 here is CASSVLGQPEYF. The CDR3 coding sequence is TGTGCCAGCAGTGTGTTGGGACAGCCCGAGTACTTC.

The chain uses TRBV21-1 and TRBJ1-5; whether TRBD1, the table's D call, matches the DNA was not checked. TRBV21-1 is marked as a pseudogene. The CDR3 sequence is 14 residues long. CDR3 sequence: CASTRDRVNQPQHF. Written as DNA, the CDR3 is TGTGCCAGCACCCGGGACAGGGTTAATCAGCCCCAGCATTTT.

This clone appeared a few times. The chain links TRBV7-3 to TRBJ1-2, with TRBD1 matching over 7 bases. J was trimmed by 6 bases and V by 5 bases; bases with no gene match: 12. The CDR3 length is 15 residues. CDR1 SGHTA and CDR2 FQGTGA come from the germline V gene. CDR3 in amino acids: CASSPQGGNVDGYTF. The CDR3 bases are TGTGCCAGCAGCCCCCAGGGGGGTAATGTGGATGGCTACACCTTC.

This chain uses TRBV6-2 or TRBV6-3 with TRBJ2-7; D remains ambiguous. The CDR3 loop spans 14 amino acids. CDR1 is MNHEY, CDR2 SVGEGT, per germline. V was clipped by 0 bases and J by 10 bases, with 16 bases between them. The CDR3 region is CASSYSSSVPPQYV. For the CDR3, the DNA is TGTGCCAGCAGTTACTCGAGTTCCGTCCCTCCCCAGTACGTC.

The J gene is TRBJ1-2, the V gene TRBV30, with D perhaps matching TRBD1 (6 bases). The germline gives CDR1 GTSNPN, CDR2 SVGIG (reference sequence). This CDR3 region has 14 residues. V dropped 0 bases and J dropped 6 bases, with 14 bases sitting between them. CDR3 coding DNA: TGTGCCTGGAGTGTACGGCAGGGGCATGATGGCTACACCTTC. Its protein product is CAWSVRQGHDGYTF.